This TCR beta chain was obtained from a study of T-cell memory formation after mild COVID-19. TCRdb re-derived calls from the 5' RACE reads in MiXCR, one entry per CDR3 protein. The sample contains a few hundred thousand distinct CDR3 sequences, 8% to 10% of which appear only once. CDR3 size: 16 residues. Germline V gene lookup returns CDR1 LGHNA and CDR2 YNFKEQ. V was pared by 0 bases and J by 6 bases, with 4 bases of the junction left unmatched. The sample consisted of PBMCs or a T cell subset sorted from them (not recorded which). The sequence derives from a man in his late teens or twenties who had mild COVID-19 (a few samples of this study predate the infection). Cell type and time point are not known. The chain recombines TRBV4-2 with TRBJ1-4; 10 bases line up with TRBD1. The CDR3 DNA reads TGTGCCAGCAGCCAAGATCGGGGGACAGGGGATGAAAAACTGTTTTTT. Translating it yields CASSQDRGTGDEKLFF.